Following are 12 T cell receptor beta chains from one sample sequenced in a study of blood T cell repertoires in COVID-19. The repertoire was sequenced with immunoSEQ multiplex PCR; TCRdb's copy has only in-frame clones and lacks some. Among 290,000 or so clones, around nine tenths were seen once, and the ten largest hold 1.3%. The sequenced material came from peripheral blood. The receptors were sampled from a man aged 65-85 years with acute or convalescent COVID-19.

V is TRBV27 and J is TRBJ2-7, with no clear D. CDR3 length: 14 amino acids. The germline gives CDR1 MNHEY, CDR2 SMNVEV (reference sequence). The V gene lost 4 bases and the J gene lost 0 bases, with 10 bases spanning the gap. DNA for the CDR3: TGTGCCAGCAGTTCCTACAGCTTCTCCTACGAGCAGTACTTC. It codes for CASSSYSFSYEQYF.

The V and J genes are TRBV11-2 and TRBJ2-7; D may be TRBD1 (5 bases). Germline CDR1 SGHAT, CDR2 FQNNGV. V was pared by 1 base and J by 4 bases, with 8 bases between. The CDR3 totals 13 residues. CDR3 sequence: CASSLGDSYEQYF. The CDR3 DNA sequence: TGTGCCAGCAGCTTAGGTGACAGTTACGAGCAGTACTTC. Drawing the rest from reference TRBV11-2 and TRBJ2-7, the complete variable domain is EAGVAQSPRYKIIEKRQSVAFWCNPISGHATLYWYQQILGQGPKLLIQFQNNGVVDDSQLPKDRFSAERLKGVDSTLKIQPAKLEDSAVYLCASSLGDSYEQYFGPGTRLTVT.

The chain is built from TRBV9 and TRBJ2-3; 8 bases align to TRBD2. This CDR3 has 16 amino acids. The V segment lost 3 bases and the J segment 8 bases; nucleotides outside the gene matches: 14. CDR1 and CDR2 (germline): SGDLS, YYNGEE. The CDR3 loop is CASSASGTRALSTQYF. The CDR3 DNA reads as TGTGCCAGCAGCGCCTCCGGGACTAGAGCTTTAAGTACGCAGTATTTT.

A word on this clone: The junction departs from the called germline gene at one end, perhaps through a read error. This same CDR3 is encoded by further DNA sequences in the sample. The chain couples TRBV9 to TRBJ2-2; no definite D call. The CDR3 totals 14 residues. From germline, CDR1 is SGDLS and CDR2 YYNGEE. CDR3 sequence (DNA): TGTGCCAGCAGTGTAGTTCCGGACACCGGGGAGCTGTTTTTT. Protein sequence: CASSVVPDTGELFF.

This clone has only one observation. The genes are TRBV7-2 and TRBJ1-5; D not certain. The CDR3 extends over 13 amino acids. Germline loops: CDR1 SGHTA, CDR2 FQGNSA. Trimming took off 2 bases at V and 5 bases at J, with 7 bases between the two ends. The CDR3 coding sequence is TGTGCCAGCAGCTTATGGGAGGATCAGCCCCAGCATTTT. Its translation is CASSLWEDQPQHF.

This clone showed up just once. The rearrangement links TRBV7-3 to TRBJ2-1; perhaps TRBD2 as D (5 bases). Trimming took off 1 base at V and 6 bases at J, with 7 bases between the two ends. This CDR3 region has 13 residues. Germline CDR1 SGHTA, CDR2 FQGTGA. CDR3 amino acids: CASSLSEGNEQFF. CDR3 in DNA: TGTGCCAGCAGCTTAAGTGAGGGCAATGAGCAGTTCTTC.

This sequence joins TRBV4-1 and TRBJ2-6, with 8 bases that match TRBD1. Germline CDR1 and CDR2: MGHRA and YSYEKL. CDR3 length: 16 amino acids. Losses at the gene ends were 3 bases for V and 5 bases for J; bases not matched to a gene: 6. CDR3 amino acids: CASSHAGQGRANVLTF. The CDR3, as DNA: TGCGCCAGCAGCCATGCCGGACAGGGAAGGGCCAACGTCCTGACTTTC.

A few counts support this clone. This chain connects TRBV28 to TRBJ1-3; 7 bases match TRBD1. Germline loops: CDR1 MDHEN, CDR2 SYDVKM. The CDR3 covers 13 residues. V lost 5 bases, J lost 4 bases, and 2 bases stayed unmatched. The chain's CDR3 is CASSTGVGNTIYF. DNA of the CDR3: TGTGCCAGCAGTACAGGGGTCGGAAACACCATATATTTT.

As to this clone: Other nucleotide sequences in the sample specify the same CDR3. The rearrangement uses TRBV9 and TRBJ1-1; no reliable D call. The CDR3 sequence is 15 residues long. Germline CDR1 SGDLS, CDR2 YYNGEE. Trimming stripped 0 bases from V and 5 bases from J, with 14 bases between. The CDR3 DNA reads TGTGCCAGCAGCGTAGATCCGGGGAGAGGGACTGAAGCTTTCTTT. Translating gives CASSVDPGRGTEAFF.

The CDR3 spells CASSRGQGTYNEQFF. As DNA, the CDR3 is TGTGCCAGCAGCCGCGGACAGGGGACCTACAATGAGCAGTTCTTC. The chain combines TRBV7-3 with TRBJ2-1, with 9 bases matching TRBD1. Losses at the gene ends were 5 bases for V and 2 bases for J; bases not matched to a gene: 4. The V gene's germline CDR1 is SGHTA and CDR2 FQGTGA. The CDR3 covers 15 residues.

V and J are TRBV5-1 and TRBJ2-5, with D hard to call. V lost 4 bases, J lost 1 base, and 8 bases lay in between. The V gene's germline CDR1 is SGHRS and CDR2 YFSETQ. The length of the CDR3 is 13 residues. This CDR3 reads CASSVSRQETQYF. The CDR3, as DNA: TGCGCCAGCAGCGTCTCCCGCCAAGAGACCCAGTACTTC.

V usage is TRBV12-3 or TRBV12-4 and J usage is TRBJ2-5, with D possibly matching TRBD2 (6 bases). The CDR3 runs 13 residues. V was pared by 4 bases and J by 3 bases, with 9 bases between. Here the CDR3 reads CASSSRLEETQYF. CDR3 coding DNA: TGTGCCAGCAGTTCGAGACTAGAAGAGACCCAGTACTTC.